This T cell receptor beta chain was found in a study of cytomegalovirus exposure and HLA in healthy donors (dated by TCRdb to the late 2010s). For the wider study: According to an earlier analysis of around 600 of the donors, 200 million or so T cells yielded 117 million unique TCR beta sequences and about 300 Gb of sequence data. An early release covering roughly 580 HLA-typed donors comprised approximately 290 gigabases of sequencing data and approximately 80 million unique TCR sequences. Of the 300 to 500 genotyped donors, 65% to 90% were placed in the genetic ancestry cluster associated with self-reported Caucasian donors. The aim of the study was to test whether cataloging public T cell receptors could identify signatures of past pathogen exposure. The study used immunosequencing to profile the T cell repertoires of about 670 subjects and linked those repertoires to cytomegalovirus serostatus. Besides the first cohort of more than 650 subjects, a separate validation cohort made up of roughly 130 different subjects was used. To predict cytomegalovirus infection status, the study brought together high-throughput TCR immunosequencing, statistical association of individual TCRs with disease status, and machine learning. A later analysis re-analyzed previously published TCR beta repertoires from roughly 630 donors and added high-resolution HLA genotyping to study TCR occurrence patterns. In the later analysis, no new phenotypic data were used to find candidate immune exposures; instead, reliance was placed on TCR beta sequences and their occurrence across donors. An earlier analysis of several hundred of the donors applied high-throughput TCR beta sequencing to assess whether each TCR beta V gene segment acted as functional or pseudogenic. Donor age, sex, ethnicity and CMV serostatus were collected together with the repertoire data. A later genetic analysis took genome-wide SNP genotypes for about three fifths of the roughly 670 donors and used that subset as a discovery cohort. All discovery cohort repertoires had been generated on a single sequencing platform. HLA typing covered class I and class II loci at four-digit resolution. Typing coverage differed by locus: A, B, C, DRB1 and DQB1 were typed in about 629-630 donors, DQA1 in about 550, DPA1 in some 610, and DPB1 in 450 to 490. Because of strong linkage in the cohort, four or five DR-DQ haplotypes were treated as single units for association and clustering. Across some 400 genotyped donors of the cohort, an average of about 200,000 unique TCR beta nucleotide sequences per donor were sequenced, and roughly a sixth of those sequences were non-productive.

From the germline V gene, CDR1 is SGDLS and CDR2 is YYNGEE. From cysteine to phenylalanine, the CDR3 is 14 amino acids long. Of all the DNA, just the CDR3 is kept, 42 bases in frame from base 1. At the junction V is shortened by 4 bases and J by 6 bases, with 16 bases in between. A note on this clone: There is no known antigen for this receptor. No clone much larger than this one lies a single base away; base qualities are absent.

Results the study describes overall, beyond this receptor: Several of the top co-occurrence clusters appeared to be linked to parvovirus B19, influenza, CMV and Epstein-Barr virus, according to a later analysis. A later genetic analysis associated a missense DCLRE1C variant with V-gene and J-gene trimming of TCR beta chains, and an independent cohort replicated the association. A group of highly shared sequence variants was considered likely to be a technical artifact of the sequencing pipeline. In the study, some 160 TCR beta chains were listed as associated with cytomegalovirus. Compared with equally common non-associated chains, HLA-associated TCR beta chains in a later analysis were more clonally expanded and had lower generation probabilities. Cytomegalovirus status was reported to be diagnosed by the classifier with high specificity and sensitivity in both the original and validation cohorts. Because some donors lacked HLA typing at each locus, the association tests relied only on the typed subset. It was suggested by the authors that the approach could potentially be generalized to other disease states and immunological phenotypes. In a later genetic analysis, fewer N-insertions in productive TCRs were reported among donors in an Asian-associated ancestry cluster than the roughly 710-donor mean. Most TCR sequences were observed very rarely across donors, whereas some public TCRs were present in many individuals. A further reported finding was that TCR beta sequences accurately predicted the HLA-A and HLA-B alleles for most subjects in the first cohort. Broadly in line with IMGT annotations, most TCR beta V segments showed up in productive rearrangements about 87% or about 30% of the time in an earlier analysis of roughly 590 of the donors. Linkage disequilibrium might explain the correlated functional status among segregating V segments, but an unknown experimental factor could not be excluded. According to a later analysis, most CMV-associated TCR beta chains appeared to be HLA-restricted, and the HLA associations seemed to be driven largely by CMV exposure. The presence/absence analyses assumed that sequencing depth was roughly uniform across donors, and that assumption may not be true. For the cohort, immune exposure information was limited to CMV serostatus. In a later analysis, the rate of TCR association differed among HLA loci, with DRB1 alleles having the most associated TCRs and HLA-C alleles having the fewest. Assigning TCR associations to individual alleles was difficult when HLA alleles, especially DR and DQ, strongly co-occurred. Because counts were too low, 15 to 20 rarely observed V segments, including chromosome 9 orphons, were excluded from the earlier analysis of 587 of the donors. The cohort was sequenced for TCR beta chains only, and without alpha or paired-chain data the features that could be detected were limited. Some IMGT-functional V segments, including TRBV6-2 and TRBV6-3, could not be told apart with the 87-base-pair reads, so those segments were excluded. Specific HLA alleles were associated with 16,951 TCR beta sequences at a false discovery rate of 0.05 in a later analysis. In vitro tests confirmed that a few of the cytomegalovirus-associated TCR beta chains recognize cytomegalovirus antigens.

The cohort was made up of approximately 700 healthy bone marrow donors. Cohort members were all nominally healthy when sampled, although unrecorded immune exposures were likely present. CMV serostatus was positive for about 300 and negative for about 55% of the roughly 670 cohort members, and was not recorded for this donor. A peripheral blood sample was provided by each donor, and peripheral blood mononuclear cells were used for TCR beta sequencing. Genomic DNA was extracted from the blood cell samples with the Qiagen DNeasy Blood Extraction Kit. To prepare the library, the immunoSEQ multiplex PCR assay was applied. For the multiplex PCR, a mixture combining 60 forward primers for TCR Vbeta segments and 13 reverse primers for TCR Jbeta segments was used. A multiplex PCR assay on genomic DNA amplified the CDR3 region of rearranged TCR beta genes. The amplified TCR beta libraries were sequenced on the Illumina HiSeq System as 87-base-pair reads. The source study handled its data this way. A later analysis tallied roughly 80 million unique TCR beta chains across the 650 to 750 repertoires, and some 10 million of those chains were shared by two or more donors. Raw reads were error-corrected and collapsed into unique sequences by a nearest-neighbor algorithm in which closely related sequences were merged to remove PCR and sequencing errors. V, D and J gene segments were assigned by aligning CDR3 sequences to IMGT reference sequences. For a sequence to be retained, at least a six-nucleotide match to both a V gene segment and a J gene segment was required. A rearrangement counted as productive if the CDR3 had no stop codons and remained in frame with V and J, and every other rearrangement counted as non-productive. CDR3 was defined according to IMGT convention as the region running from the second conserved V-encoded cysteine to the conserved J-encoded phenylalanine. Sequences without an unambiguous match to a single V gene segment were excluded from the earlier analysis of a few hundred of the donors. In an earlier analysis of approximately 550 of the donors, V segments were called functional above 56.7% productive rearrangements and were called segregating when the between-donor standard deviation exceeded 5%. To diagnose cytomegalovirus status from the catalog of TCR beta chain sequences, a statistical classification framework was built. A later analysis assigned V and J genes by comparing TCR nucleotide sequences with IMGT/GENE-DB human TR gene sequences. In a later analysis, CDR3 sequences and most-parsimonious VDJ recombination scenarios were assigned using the TCRdist pipeline. In a later analysis, every TCR beta chain was defined by the combination of its CDR3 amino acid sequence and its V-gene family, and reads without a unique V-gene family were dropped. As a way to deal with suspected cross-contamination and a sequencing artifact, a later analysis dropped 450 to 600 nucleotide sequences that were highly shared and had low generation probability. A later analysis calculated a clonal expansion index for each public chain from normalized within-repertoire ranks of inferred template counts. In a later analysis, generation probabilities were computed with a VDJ recombination model fitted to out-of-frame rearrangements, and the resulting probabilities were checked against IGoR. A later analysis scored TCR-TCR, TCR-HLA and TCR-CMV co-occurrence with hypergeometric tests, applying a repertoire-size bias correction to TCR pairs. In a later analysis, false discovery rates were estimated by permuting HLA or CMV assignments 20 times. In a later analysis, co-occurring TCRs were grouped with DBSCAN, and TCRdist sequence similarity was added when clustering was performed within HLA-allele-positive subsets. Co-occurrence clustering excluded repertoires with fewer than 30,000 or more than 120,000 public chains, plus five with anomalous nucleotide sharing. This is the immuneACCESS table as TCRdb keeps it, with only in-frame sequences that have V and J called. A part of the clones is gone; compared with another copy, unresolved V genes explain less than half, and the rest is unexplained. V, J and clone size are taken as reported in that table, and D and trimming were inferred from the DNA itself. The sample has about 98,000 clones on record, more than 65% of them singletons. In total, the top ten clones hold roughly 8.3% of the sample.

The sequence links TRBV9 to TRBJ1-1; confidence is insufficient to name the D gene. Source material: PBMCs. This clonotype was sampled from a human donor in good health. DNA sequence: TGTGCCAGCAGCCTAGGACTTCCACATTCTGAAGCTTTCTTT. Translated, this gives CASSLGLPHSEAFF. The CDR3 plus the reference TRBV9 and TRBJ1-1 genes for the other parts give the full variable domain: DSGVTQTPKHLITATGQRVTLRCSPRSGDLSVYWYQQSLDQGLQFLIQYYNGEERAKGNILERFSAQQFPDLHSELNLSSLELGDSALYFCASSLGLPHSEAFFGQGTRLTVV.